The 17 T cell receptor beta chains below were found in one sample sequenced in a study of identical twins. Each CDR3 protein gets one entry after TCRdb re-called the 5' RACE reads with MiXCR. The sample contains 450,000 or so distinct CDR3 sequences, 11% to 15% of which appear only once. This sample also appeared in a second study, on yellow fever vaccine responses in identical twins.

What was sequenced was CD4+ T cells sorted from blood. The receptors come from a woman under 30 in good health.

The genes are TRBV2 and TRBJ2-7; 9 positions agree with TRBD1. J lost 1 base, V lost 6 bases, and 4 bases had no gene match. The CDR3 extends over 14 amino acids. Germline V gene sequence: CDR1 SNHLY, CDR2 FYNNEI. The CDR3, as DNA: TGTGCCAGCAGGGAGGACAGGGGTTCCTACGAGCAGTACTTC. Translation gives CASREDRGSYEQYF.

V gene TRBV29-1 combines with J gene TRBJ2-5, with 10 bases aligning to TRBD2. The germline CDR1 and CDR2 sequences are SQVTM and ANQGSEA. The V gene end was trimmed by 2 bases and the J gene end by 5 bases; junction bases not matched to a gene: 5. The CDR3 extends over 14 amino acids. CDR3 nucleotide sequence: TGCAGCGTTGAACGCAGCGGGGGGGGGGAGACCCAGTACTTC. Translation: CSVERSGGGETQYF.

V gene TRBV29-1 combines with J gene TRBJ2-3; D perhaps matches TRBD1 (6 bases). Germline CDR1 SQVTM, CDR2 ANQGSEA. CDR3 length: 11 amino acids. The V end was cut by 6 bases, the J end by 6 bases, with 10 bases between. The CDR3 reads CSVLQGDTQYF. The CDR3 DNA is TGCAGCGTCCTGCAGGGGGATACGCAGTATTTT.

This rearrangement joins TRBV12-3 or TRBV12-4 to TRBJ2-7; tentatively, D is TRBD1 (6 bases). V was pared by 4 bases and J by 9 bases, with 10 bases between. This CDR3 contains 11 residues. As DNA, the CDR3 is TGTGCCAGCAGTTGGGACAAGCGGCAGTACTTC. Translated: CASSWDKRQYF.

V gene TRBV6-2 or TRBV6-3 combines with J gene TRBJ1-4; 9 bases agree with TRBD1. Germline CDR1 reads MNHEY; CDR2 reads SVGEGT. The V and J ends lost 4 bases and 5 bases, in that order; junction bases with no gene match: 5. This CDR3 has 15 amino acids. CDR3 region: CASSFVGTGNEKLFF. The DNA for the CDR3 is TGTGCCAGCAGTTTCGTTGGGACAGGGAATGAAAAACTGTTTTTT.

This clonotype was recorded at least ten times. The chain links TRBV10-3 to TRBJ2-1; 7 nucleotides line up with TRBD2. CDR1 is ENHRY, CDR2 SYGVKD, per germline. V was clipped by 0 bases and J by 2 bases; unmatched bases: 7. The CDR3 consists of 17 residues. CDR3 residues: CAISESHPGGAYNEQFF. The CDR3 DNA follows: TGTGCCATCAGTGAGTCCCACCCTGGGGGGGCCTACAATGAGCAGTTCTTC.

This chain joins TRBV20-1 and TRBJ2-7, with D perhaps assigned TRBD1 or TRBD2 (5 bases each). The CDR3 covers 14 residues. Trimming cost V 6 bases and J 2 bases, with 17 bases left between them. Germline V gene sequence: CDR1 DFQATT, CDR2 SNEGSKA (reference sequence). The CDR3 region is CSARERRDAYEQYF. The CDR3, as DNA: TGCAGTGCGAGGGAGCGCAGGGACGCCTACGAGCAGTACTTC.

The CDR3 bases are TGCGCCAGCAGCTCGGGAGTGGTGGGCACAGATACGCAGTATTTT. Protein sequence: CASSSGVVGTDTQYF. The chain couples TRBV5-1 to TRBJ2-3; possibly TRBD2 for D (6 bases). This CDR3 has 15 amino acids. V lost 3 bases to trimming and J lost 1 base, with 12 bases between them. Germline CDR1 and CDR2: SGHRS and YFSETQ.

This clonotype has just a few counts. This sequence joins TRBV28 and TRBJ1-2, with D possibly matching TRBD1 (5 bases). The CDR3 loop spans 11 amino acids. Germline CDR1 reads MDHEN; CDR2 reads SYDVKM. V was trimmed by 3 bases and J by 7 bases, leaving 6 bases between them. The chain's CDR3 is CASSFRGGYTF. CDR3 bases: TGTGCCAGCAGTTTTAGGGGTGGCTACACCTTC.

This clonotype was seen repeatedly, ten times or more. The chain has TRBV5-1 and TRBJ2-1, with D possibly TRBD2 on 6 matching bases. Germline V gene sequence: CDR1 SGHRS, CDR2 YFSETQ. V was shortened by 0 bases and J by 3 bases, with 13 bases between the two germline ends. The length of the CDR3 is 16 residues. CDR3 protein: CASSLVGEVVYNEQFF. CDR3 DNA sequence: TGCGCCAGCAGCTTGGTTGGGGAGGTAGTCTACAATGAGCAGTTCTTC.

The chain combines TRBV5-1 with TRBJ2-1; 9 bases match TRBD2. Germline V gives CDR1 SGHRS, CDR2 YFSETQ. V dropped 4 bases and J dropped 7; count of bases not matched to a gene: 6. The CDR3 extends over 14 amino acids. The CDR3: CASSPAGGGNEQFF. DNA of the CDR3: TGCGCCAGCAGCCCAGCGGGGGGCGGAAATGAGCAGTTCTTC. The full variable domain, rest sourced from reference TRBV5-1 and TRBJ2-1, is KAGVTQTPRYLIKTRGQQVTLSCSPISGHRSVSWYQQTPGQGLQFLFEYFSETQRNKGNFPGRFSGRQFSNSRSEMNVSTLELGDSALYLCASSPAGGGNEQFFGPGTRLTVL.

This clonotype came up many times. The chain employs TRBV18 and TRBJ2-3; no clear D. The CDR3 is made up of 12 amino acids. Between the trimmed V and J ends, which lost 2 bases and 4 bases, there was a span of 4 bases. Germline loops: CDR1 KGHSH, CDR2 LQKENI. As DNA, the CDR3 is TGTGCCAGCTCACCAAGCGCAGATACGCAGTATTTT. Amino acids: CASSPSADTQYF.

This chain links TRBV20-1 with TRBJ2-1; 10 nucleotides line up with TRBD2. CDR1 is DFQATT, CDR2 SNEGSKA, per germline (reference sequence). Losses at the gene ends were 5 bases for V and 7 bases for J; bases not matched to a gene: 8. The CDR3 totals 14 residues. CDR3: CSALAGEVKNEQFF. The DNA of the CDR3 is TGCAGTGCTCTAGCGGGAGAAGTTAAAAATGAGCAGTTCTTC.

This clonotype has a handful of counts. The J gene is TRBJ2-1, the V gene TRBV6-2 or TRBV6-3; 8 bases are shared with TRBD2. Trimming at V came to 4 bases and at J to 6 bases, leaving 11 bases not matched to a gene. This CDR3 has 16 residues. Germline V CDR1 and CDR2: MNHEY, SVGEGT. This CDR3 is CASSSDLGSGSNEQFF. In DNA, the CDR3 is TGTGCCAGCAGTTCCGACTTGGGGAGCGGGAGCAATGAGCAGTTCTTC.

This clonotype was seen more than once but under ten times. V and J are TRBV7-2 and TRBJ2-4; no clear D gene. Germline CDR1 reads SGHTA; CDR2 reads FQGNSA. V was clipped by 3 bases and J by 3 bases, with 9 bases between them. CDR3 length: 14 amino acids. As DNA, the CDR3 is TGTGCCAGCAGCTTCATGGCAGACAAAAACATTCAGTACTTC. This gives the protein CASSFMADKNIQYF.

The J gene is TRBJ2-4, the V gene TRBV28, with unresolved D. In germline, CDR1 is MDHEN, CDR2 SYDVKM. The CDR3 spans 14 residues. The germline V and J ends were trimmed by 5 bases and 0 bases, with 8 bases remaining between them. The CDR3 is CASSVVLAKNIQYF. CDR3 coding DNA: TGTGCCAGCAGTGTTGTACTAGCCAAAAACATTCAGTACTTC.

V and J are TRBV20-1 and TRBJ2-1, with D uncertain. This CDR3 spans 14 amino acids. Germline loops: CDR1 DFQATT, CDR2 SNEGSKA (reference sequence). V was pared by 1 base and J by 4 bases, with 11 bases between. CDR3 amino acids: CSARGGNRYNEQFF. The CDR3 nucleotides are TGCAGTGCTAGAGGAGGAAATCGGTACAATGAGCAGTTCTTC.